Sequencing of this T cell receptor (beta chain) was carried out in a study of blood T cells in healthy people across ages. Overall study results and limits: As age increased, TCR beta diversity per million T cells fell in a roughly linear fashion. Comparison with aged donors showed that long-lived donors had more naive CD4+ cells and higher diversity.

The authors ran a second PCR of roughly 6 to 12 cycles using a sample-barcoded 5' primer and a J-beta primer mix. Every single cDNA molecule received a tag from a template-switch adaptor with 12 random nucleotides. TCRdb reprocessed the 5' RACE reads via MiXCR and lists one record per CDR3 protein. The profile shows 700,000 to 850,000 distinct CDR3 sequences, about 36% of them singletons. This clonotype was seen more than once but under ten times. Its antigen is undetermined. This receptor was taken from a man aged 18 to 30 in good health. Material: blood.

The CDR3 loop is CASSPTLNRVGTEAFF. As DNA, the CDR3 is TGTGCCAGCAGCCCCACCCTAAACAGGGTCGGGACTGAAGCTTTCTTT. The V gene is TRBV4-2, the J gene TRBJ1-1; tentative D call: TRBD1 (6 bases). Trimming shortened V by 4 bases and J by 5 bases, and 20 bases separated the two germline ends. Germline values: CDR1 LGHNA, CDR2 YNFKEQ. The CDR3 is 16 amino acids.